The source of this T cell receptor beta chain is a study of cytomegalovirus exposure and HLA in healthy donors. Study details: The same platform used for the 600 to 750 first-cohort repertoires was also used for the roughly 130 validation repertoires, as a later analysis reported.

Study-wide findings and caveats: As was reported, the classifier diagnosed cytomegalovirus status with high specificity and sensitivity. Specificity of a few CMV-associated chains for CMV antigens was verified in vitro.

The donors formed part of the roughly 120-subject validation cohort, distinct from the approximately 640-subject first cohort. This clone is a singleton in its sample. The target antigen is unknown. Produced via immunoSEQ multiplex PCR; TCRdb's table is partial and in-frame only. The table has about 90,000 clones, 84% seen once; the top ten hold 9.5% to 13%. The sequence was obtained from a woman under 30 in good health and CMV-seropositive. Sequencing was carried out using PBMCs.

The CDR3 is CAWSKGQGRETQYF. The DNA of the CDR3 is TGTGCCTGGAGTAAAGGGCAGGGGCGGGAGACCCAGTACTTC. The rearrangement joins TRBV30 to TRBJ2-5; D may be TRBD1 (6 bases). Trimming left V 2 bases short and J 5 bases short, with 15 bases between. This CDR3 has 14 amino acids. Germline CDR1 is GTSNPN and CDR2 is SVGIG (reference sequence).